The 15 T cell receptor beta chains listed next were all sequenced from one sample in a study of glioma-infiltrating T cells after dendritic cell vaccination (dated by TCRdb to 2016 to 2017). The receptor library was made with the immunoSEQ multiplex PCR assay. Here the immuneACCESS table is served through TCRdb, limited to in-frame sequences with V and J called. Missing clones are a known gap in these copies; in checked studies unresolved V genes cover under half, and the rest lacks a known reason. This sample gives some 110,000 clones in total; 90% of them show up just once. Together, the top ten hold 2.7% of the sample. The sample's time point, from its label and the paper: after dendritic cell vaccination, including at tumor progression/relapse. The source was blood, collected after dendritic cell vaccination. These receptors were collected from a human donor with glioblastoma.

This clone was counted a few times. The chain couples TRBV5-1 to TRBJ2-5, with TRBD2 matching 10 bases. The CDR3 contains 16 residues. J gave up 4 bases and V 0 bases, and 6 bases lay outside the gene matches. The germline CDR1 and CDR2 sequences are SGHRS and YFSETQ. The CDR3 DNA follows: TGCGCCAGCAGCTTGGGGGCTAGCGGGAGAGGAGAGACCCAGTACTTC. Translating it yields CASSLGASGRGETQYF. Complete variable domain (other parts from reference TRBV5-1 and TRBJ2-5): KAGVTQTPRYLIKTRGQQVTLSCSPISGHRSVSWYQQTPGQGLQFLFEYFSETQRNKGNFPGRFSGRQFSNSRSEMNVSTLELGDSALYLCASSLGASGRGETQYFGPGTRLLVL.

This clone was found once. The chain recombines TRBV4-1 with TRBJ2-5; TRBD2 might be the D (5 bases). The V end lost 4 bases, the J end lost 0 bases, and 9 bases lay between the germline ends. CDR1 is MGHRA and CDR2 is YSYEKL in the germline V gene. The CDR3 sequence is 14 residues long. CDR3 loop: CASSPSGYQETQYF. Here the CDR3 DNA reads TGCGCCAGCAGCCCCTCGGGGTACCAAGAGACCCAGTACTTC.

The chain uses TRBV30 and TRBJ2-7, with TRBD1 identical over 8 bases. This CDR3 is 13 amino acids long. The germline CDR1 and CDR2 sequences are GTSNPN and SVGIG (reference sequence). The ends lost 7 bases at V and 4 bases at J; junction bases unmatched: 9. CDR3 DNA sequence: TGTGCCTCCTCTCCGGGACAGGTTTACGAGCAGTACTTC. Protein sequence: CASSPGQVYEQYF.

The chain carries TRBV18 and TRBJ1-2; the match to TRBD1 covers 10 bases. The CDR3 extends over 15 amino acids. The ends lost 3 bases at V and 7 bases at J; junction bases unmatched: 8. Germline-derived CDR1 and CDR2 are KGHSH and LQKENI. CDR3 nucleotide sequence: TGTGCCAGCTCACCTACCCGACAGGGGGCGGCTGGCTACACCTTC. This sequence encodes CASSPTRQGAAGYTF.

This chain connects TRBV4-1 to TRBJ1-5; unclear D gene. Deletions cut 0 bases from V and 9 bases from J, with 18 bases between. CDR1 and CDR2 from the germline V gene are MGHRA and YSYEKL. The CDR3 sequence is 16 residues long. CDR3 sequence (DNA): TGCGCCAGCAGCCAAGATATCTTACCGGGTACATGGCCCCAGCATTTT. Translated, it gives CASSQDILPGTWPQHF.

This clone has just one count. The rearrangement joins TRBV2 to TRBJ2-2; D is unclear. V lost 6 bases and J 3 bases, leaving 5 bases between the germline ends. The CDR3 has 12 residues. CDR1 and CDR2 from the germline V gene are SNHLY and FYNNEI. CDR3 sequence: CASSEDTGELFF. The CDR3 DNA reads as TGTGCCAGCAGCGAGGACACCGGGGAGCTGTTTTTT.

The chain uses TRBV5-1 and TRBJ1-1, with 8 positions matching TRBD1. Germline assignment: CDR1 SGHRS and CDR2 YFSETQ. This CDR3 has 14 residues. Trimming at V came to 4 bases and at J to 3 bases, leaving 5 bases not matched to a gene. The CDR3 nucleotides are TGCGCCAGCAGCAGGGGACAGGAGGACACTGAAGCTTTCTTT. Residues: CASSRGQEDTEAFF.

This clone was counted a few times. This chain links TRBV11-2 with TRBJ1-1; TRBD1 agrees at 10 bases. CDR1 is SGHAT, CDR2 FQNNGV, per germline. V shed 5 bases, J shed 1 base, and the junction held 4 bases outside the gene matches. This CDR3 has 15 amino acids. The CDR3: CASSPWDRGNTEAFF. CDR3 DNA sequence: TGTGCCAGCAGCCCTTGGGACAGGGGGAACACTGAAGCTTTCTTT.

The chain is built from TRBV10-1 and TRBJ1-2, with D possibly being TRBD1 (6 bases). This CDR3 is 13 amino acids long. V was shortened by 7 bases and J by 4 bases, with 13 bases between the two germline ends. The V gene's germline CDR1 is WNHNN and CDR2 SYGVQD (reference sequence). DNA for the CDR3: TGCGCCAGCACCCACAGGGTTGGCTATGGCTACACCTTC. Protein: CASTHRVGYGYTF.

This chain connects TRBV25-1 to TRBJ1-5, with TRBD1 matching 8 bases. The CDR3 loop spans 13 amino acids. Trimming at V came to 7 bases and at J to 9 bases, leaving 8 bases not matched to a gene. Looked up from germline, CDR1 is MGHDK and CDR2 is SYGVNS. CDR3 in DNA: TGTGCCAGCACTGGACAGGGCTCGGGGCCCCAGCATTTT. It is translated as CASTGQGSGPQHF.

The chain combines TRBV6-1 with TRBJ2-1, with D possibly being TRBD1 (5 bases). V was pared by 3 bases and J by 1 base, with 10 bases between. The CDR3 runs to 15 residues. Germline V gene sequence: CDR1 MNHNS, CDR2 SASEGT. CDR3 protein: CASSENQGSYNEQFF. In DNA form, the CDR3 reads TGTGCCAGCAGTGAGAATCAGGGATCCTACAATGAGCAGTTCTTC.

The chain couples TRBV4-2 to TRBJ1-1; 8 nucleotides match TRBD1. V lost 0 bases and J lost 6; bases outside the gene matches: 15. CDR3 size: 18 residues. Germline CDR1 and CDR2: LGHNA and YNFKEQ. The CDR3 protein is CASSQEPPGGAISSEAFF. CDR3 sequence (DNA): TGTGCCAGCAGCCAAGAGCCGCCAGGGGGCGCGATCTCGTCTGAAGCTTTCTTT.

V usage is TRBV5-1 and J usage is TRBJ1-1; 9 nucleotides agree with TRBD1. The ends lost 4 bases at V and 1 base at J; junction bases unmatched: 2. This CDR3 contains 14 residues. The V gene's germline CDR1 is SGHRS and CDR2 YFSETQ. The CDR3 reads CASSDRGGNTEAFF. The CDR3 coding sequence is TGCGCCAGCAGCGACAGGGGGGGGAACACTGAAGCTTTCTTT.

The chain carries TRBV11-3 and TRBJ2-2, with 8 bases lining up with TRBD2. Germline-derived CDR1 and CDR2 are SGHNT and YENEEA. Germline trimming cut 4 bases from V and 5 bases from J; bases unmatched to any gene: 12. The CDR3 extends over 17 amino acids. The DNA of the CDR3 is TGTGCCAGCAGCTGGCGCTACTATGAGCGGGAGACCGGGGAGCTGTTTTTT. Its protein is CASSWRYYERETGELFF. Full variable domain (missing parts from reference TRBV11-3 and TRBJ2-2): EAGVVQSPRYKIIEKKQPVAFWCNPISGHNTLYWYLQNLGQGPELLIRYENEEAVDDSQLPKDRFSAERLKGVDSTLKIQPAELGDSAVYLCASSWRYYERETGELFFGEGSRLTVL.

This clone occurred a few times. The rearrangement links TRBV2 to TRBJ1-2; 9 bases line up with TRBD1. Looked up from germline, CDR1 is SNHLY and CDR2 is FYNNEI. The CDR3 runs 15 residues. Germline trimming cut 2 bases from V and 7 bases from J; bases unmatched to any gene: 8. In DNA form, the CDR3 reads TGTGCCAGCAGTGAATCGGGACAGGGCTTCGGTGGCTACACCTTC. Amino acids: CASSESGQGFGGYTF. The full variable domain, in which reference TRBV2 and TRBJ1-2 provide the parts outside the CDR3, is EPEVTQTPSHQVTQMGQEVILRCVPISNHLYFYWYRQILGQKVEFLVSFYNNEISEKSEIFDDQFSVERPDGSNFTLKIRSTKLEDSAMYFCASSESGQGFGGYTFGSGTRLTVV.